A selection of T cell receptor beta chains follows, all from one sample in a study of T cell responses to AZD1222 COVID-19 vaccine. Clones were sequenced by immunoSEQ multiplex PCR, and TCRdb holds only the in-frame ones, with some missing. The table has more than 110,000 clones, roughly 90% seen once; the top ten hold roughly 3.5%. The sequences come from peripheral blood, collected 28 days after the second AZD1222 dose. The source is an adult who received the AZD1222 COVID-19 vaccine. Both conserved end residues are part of each CDR3. Fields, in order: clone size, D gene, V gene, J gene, CDR3 protein, CDR3 DNA. A D gene is named only where the DNA matches it firmly. Clone size, where shown, is once, few, many, or a class for clones that have expanded.

clone_size: NA
d_call: TRBD2
v_call: TRBV7-2
j_call: TRBJ2-7
cdr3_aa: CASSTPGLARYEQYF
cdr3_nt: TGTGCCAGCAGCACCCCGGGACTAGCGAGATACGAGCAGTACTTC

clone_size: NA
d_call: TRBD2
v_call: TRBV9
j_call: TRBJ2-1
cdr3_aa: CASSAGMGLAGVGSEQFF
cdr3_nt: TGTGCCAGCAGCGCCGGGATGGGGCTAGCGGGAGTGGGGAGTGAGCAGTTCTTC

clone_size: NA
d_call: TRBD2
v_call: TRBV30
j_call: TRBJ2-3
cdr3_aa: CAWSAKLAGQTDTQYF
cdr3_nt: TGTGCCTGGAGTGCCAAGCTAGCGGGGCAGACAGATACGCAGTATTTT

clone_size: NA
d_call: TRBD2
v_call: TRBV6-5
j_call: TRBJ2-7
cdr3_aa: CASSRLAGGYEQYF
cdr3_nt: TGTGCCAGCAGTCGACTAGCCGGGGGGTACGAGCAGTACTTC

clone_size: NA
d_call: TRBD1
v_call: TRBV6-5
j_call: TRBJ1-1
cdr3_aa: CASSYSVSGGAFF
cdr3_nt: TGTGCCAGCAGTTACTCGGTGTCAGGGGGAGCTTTCTTT

clone_size: NA
d_call: NA
v_call: TRBV3-1/TRBV3-2
j_call: TRBJ1-6
cdr3_aa: CASSQGGDSPLHF
cdr3_nt: TGTGCCAGCAGCCAAGGAGGGGATTCACCCCTCCACTTT

clone_size: NA
d_call: NA
v_call: TRBV30
j_call: TRBJ2-5
cdr3_aa: CAWSQGRETQYF
cdr3_nt: TGTGCCTGGAGCCAGGGGCGGGAGACCCAGTACTTC

clone_size: NA
d_call: NA
v_call: TRBV28
j_call: TRBJ2-5
cdr3_aa: CATHPSVEETQYF
cdr3_nt: TGTGCCACACACCCGTCGGTTGAAGAGACCCAGTACTTC

clone_size: NA
d_call: NA
v_call: TRBV5-6
j_call: TRBJ2-6
cdr3_aa: CASSLLLPGANVLTF
cdr3_nt: TGTGCCAGCAGCTTGCTGTTACCTGGGGCCAACGTCCTGACTTTC

clone_size: NA
d_call: NA
v_call: TRBV7-8
j_call: TRBJ2-3
cdr3_aa: CASSPRQSSTDTQYF
cdr3_nt: TGTGCCAGCAGCCCGCGACAGTCTAGCACAGATACGCAGTATTTT

clone_size: few
d_call: NA
v_call: TRBV5-1
j_call: TRBJ2-5
cdr3_aa: CASSPTMDIQETQYF
cdr3_nt: TGCGCCAGCAGCCCCACTATGGACATTCAAGAGACCCAGTACTTC

clone_size: NA
d_call: NA
v_call: TRBV5-1
j_call: TRBJ1-6
cdr3_aa: CASSLTGAGMDSPLHF
cdr3_nt: TGCGCCAGCAGCTTGACGGGCGCCGGGATGGATTCACCCCTCCACTTT

clone_size: once
d_call: NA
v_call: TRBV18
j_call: TRBJ2-5
cdr3_aa: CASSPGGFQETQYF
cdr3_nt: TGTGCCAGCTCACCAGGAGGGTTCCAAGAGACCCAGTACTTC

clone_size: NA
d_call: NA
v_call: TRBV11-1
j_call: TRBJ2-1
cdr3_aa: CASSPRAASSYNEQFF
cdr3_nt: TGTGCCAGCAGCCCTCGTGCGGCGAGCTCCTACAATGAGCAGTTCTTC

clone_size: NA
d_call: NA
v_call: TRBV4-3
j_call: TRBJ2-7
cdr3_aa: CASSQVLGNEQYF
cdr3_nt: TGCGCCAGCAGCCAAGTATTAGGGAACGAGCAGTACTTC

clone_size: NA
d_call: NA
v_call: TRBV6-2/TRBV6-3
j_call: TRBJ2-2
cdr3_aa: CASSPLDSITGELFF
cdr3_nt: TGTGCCAGCAGCCCCTTGGACAGCATTACCGGGGAGCTGTTTTTT

clone_size: NA
d_call: NA
v_call: TRBV29-1
j_call: TRBJ1-4
cdr3_aa: CSTVGVQSNEKLFF
cdr3_nt: TGCAGCACTGTAGGAGTACAGTCTAATGAAAAACTGTTTTTT

clone_size: NA
d_call: TRBD2
v_call: TRBV2
j_call: TRBJ2-7
cdr3_aa: CASSELAGAGAYEQYF
cdr3_nt: TGTGCCAGCAGTGAACTAGCGGGAGCAGGCGCCTACGAGCAGTACTTC

clone_size: NA
d_call: TRBD1
v_call: TRBV24-1
j_call: TRBJ2-1
cdr3_aa: CATSDFGTGAFSAYNEQFF
cdr3_nt: TGTGCCACCAGTGATTTTGGGACAGGGGCGTTCTCGGCCTACAATGAGCAGTTCTTC

clone_size: NA
d_call: TRBD1
v_call: TRBV2
j_call: TRBJ1-1
cdr3_aa: CASSIWDRGTEAFF
cdr3_nt: TGTGCCAGCAGTATCTGGGACAGGGGTACTGAAGCTTTCTTT

clone_size: NA
d_call: NA
v_call: TRBV5-5
j_call: TRBJ2-5
cdr3_aa: CASSRRGQGIQETQYF
cdr3_nt: TGTGCCAGCAGCCGCCGGGGGCAGGGGATTCAAGAGACCCAGTACTTC

clone_size: NA
d_call: NA
v_call: TRBV28
j_call: TRBJ1-2
cdr3_aa: CASSLSLGGRNYGYTF
cdr3_nt: TGTGCCAGCAGTTTATCGCTCGGAGGAAGGAACTATGGCTACACCTTC

clone_size: NA
d_call: TRBD1
v_call: TRBV19
j_call: TRBJ1-5
cdr3_aa: CASSGVQGAGQPQHF
cdr3_nt: TGTGCCAGTAGTGGGGTACAGGGGGCGGGTCAGCCCCAGCATTTT

clone_size: NA
d_call: TRBD2
v_call: TRBV18
j_call: TRBJ2-4
cdr3_aa: CASSPGLAGNLAKNIQYF
cdr3_nt: TGTGCCAGCTCACCCGGACTAGCGGGAAACCTAGCCAAAAACATTCAGTACTTC

clone_size: NA
d_call: NA
v_call: TRBV10-2
j_call: TRBJ1-2
cdr3_aa: CASSERDRLNYGYTF
cdr3_nt: TGCGCCAGCAGTGAGCGCGACAGGCTTAACTATGGCTACACCTTC

clone_size: NA
d_call: NA
v_call: TRBV6-5
j_call: TRBJ1-3
cdr3_aa: CASNPTGISGNTIYF
cdr3_nt: TGTGCCAGCAACCCAACAGGGATCTCTGGAAACACCATATATTTT

clone_size: once
d_call: TRBD1
v_call: TRBV5-1
j_call: TRBJ1-3
cdr3_aa: CASSLGGFSGNTIYF
cdr3_nt: TGCGCCAGCAGCTTAGGGGGCTTCTCTGGAAACACCATATATTTT

clone_size: NA
d_call: NA
v_call: TRBV2
j_call: TRBJ1-2
cdr3_aa: CASSESGNYGYTF
cdr3_nt: TGTGCCAGCAGTGAATCCGGGAACTATGGCTACACCTTC

clone_size: NA
d_call: TRBD1
v_call: TRBV6-2/TRBV6-3
j_call: TRBJ2-4
cdr3_aa: CASSYSVQGENLAKNIQYF
cdr3_nt: TGTGCCAGCAGTTACTCAGTCCAGGGGGAAAACCTAGCCAAAAACATTCAGTACTTC

clone_size: NA
d_call: TRBD1
v_call: TRBV27
j_call: TRBJ1-6
cdr3_aa: CASTTGDGSPLHF
cdr3_nt: TGTGCCAGCACTACAGGGGATGGTTCACCCCTCCACTTT

clone_size: NA
d_call: NA
v_call: TRBV5-4
j_call: TRBJ2-6
cdr3_aa: CASSLPGNIGANVLTF
cdr3_nt: TGTGCCAGCAGCCTACCTGGGAATATTGGGGCCAACGTCCTGACTTTC

clone_size: NA
d_call: TRBD1
v_call: TRBV7-8
j_call: TRBJ1-3
cdr3_aa: CASSPRRGVGNTIYF
cdr3_nt: TGTGCCAGCAGCCCCCGCAGGGGGGTCGGAAACACCATATATTTT

clone_size: NA
d_call: NA
v_call: TRBV5-6
j_call: TRBJ1-2
cdr3_aa: CASSLAAGRHGYTF
cdr3_nt: TGTGCCAGCAGCTTGGCCGCAGGACGACATGGCTACACCTTC

clone_size: NA
d_call: NA
v_call: TRBV24-1
j_call: TRBJ2-2
cdr3_aa: CAARDKNTGELFF
cdr3_nt: TGTGCCGCCCGGGACAAGAACACCGGGGAGCTGTTTTTT

clone_size: NA
d_call: TRBD1
v_call: TRBV7-9
j_call: TRBJ1-1
cdr3_aa: CASSLATGGGTEAFF
cdr3_nt: TGTGCCAGCAGCTTAGCGACAGGGGGCGGCACTGAAGCTTTCTTT

clone_size: NA
d_call: NA
v_call: TRBV7-2
j_call: TRBJ2-3
cdr3_aa: CASSLRTTTDTQYF
cdr3_nt: TGTGCCAGCAGCTTAAGGACTACCACAGATACGCAGTATTTT

clone_size: NA
d_call: NA
v_call: TRBV6-2/TRBV6-3
j_call: TRBJ1-2
cdr3_aa: CASSFDSGYGYTF
cdr3_nt: TGTGCCAGCAGCTTCGACAGCGGCTATGGCTACACCTTC

clone_size: NA
d_call: TRBD1
v_call: TRBV7-2
j_call: TRBJ2-3
cdr3_aa: CASSPTGQGGVADTQYF
cdr3_nt: TGTGCCAGCAGCCCGACCGGACAGGGGGGCGTCGCAGATACGCAGTATTTT

clone_size: NA
d_call: TRBD1
v_call: TRBV6-6
j_call: TRBJ2-7
cdr3_aa: CASSSYETGAYEQYF
cdr3_nt: TGTGCCAGCAGTAGCTACGAGACAGGGGCGTACGAGCAGTACTTC

clone_size: few
d_call: NA
v_call: TRBV28
j_call: TRBJ2-1
cdr3_aa: CASSLIAGSYNEQFF
cdr3_nt: TGTGCCAGCAGCCTCATCGCGGGGTCCTACAATGAGCAGTTCTTC

clone_size: NA
d_call: TRBD1
v_call: TRBV9
j_call: TRBJ2-3
cdr3_aa: CASSVAGAGGFSDTQYF
cdr3_nt: TGTGCCAGCAGCGTAGCTGGGGCAGGGGGCTTTTCAGATACGCAGTATTTT

clone_size: NA
d_call: TRBD1
v_call: TRBV29-1
j_call: TRBJ1-2
cdr3_aa: CSVGGQSYGYTF
cdr3_nt: TGCAGCGTGGGGGGACAGTCCTATGGCTACACCTTC

clone_size: NA
d_call: NA
v_call: TRBV2
j_call: TRBJ2-3
cdr3_aa: CASDPGADTQYF
cdr3_nt: TGTGCCAGCGACCCTGGGGCGGATACGCAGTATTTT

clone_size: NA
d_call: TRBD1
v_call: TRBV5-1
j_call: TRBJ2-5
cdr3_aa: CASSPGDRKETQYF
cdr3_nt: TGCGCCAGCAGCCCGGGGGACAGGAAAGAGACCCAGTACTTC

clone_size: NA
d_call: NA
v_call: TRBV6-2/TRBV6-3
j_call: TRBJ2-7
cdr3_aa: CASSLRAGRVDEQYF
cdr3_nt: TGTGCCAGCAGTTTACGGGCCGGCCGCGTGGACGAGCAGTACTTC

clone_size: NA
d_call: TRBD1
v_call: TRBV7-3
j_call: TRBJ1-1
cdr3_aa: CASSTTGADTEAFF
cdr3_nt: TGTGCCAGCAGCACGACAGGGGCGGACACTGAAGCTTTCTTT

clone_size: NA
d_call: NA
v_call: TRBV27
j_call: TRBJ1-1
cdr3_aa: CASSLLGSLNTEAFF
cdr3_nt: TGTGCCAGCAGTTTATTAGGGAGTCTGAACACTGAAGCTTTCTTT

clone_size: NA
d_call: TRBD1
v_call: TRBV9
j_call: TRBJ1-1
cdr3_aa: CASSPPGDRGLEYTEAFF
cdr3_nt: TGTGCCAGCAGCCCTCCCGGGGACAGGGGGCTGGAGTACACTGAAGCTTTCTTT

clone_size: NA
d_call: NA
v_call: TRBV18
j_call: TRBJ1-2
cdr3_aa: CASSTASNYGYTF
cdr3_nt: TGTGCCAGCTCAACAGCGTCTAACTATGGCTACACCTTC

clone_size: NA
d_call: TRBD2
v_call: TRBV5-1
j_call: TRBJ2-5
cdr3_aa: CASRRTSGEGTQYF
cdr3_nt: TGCGCCAGCAGGAGGACTAGCGGGGAAGGGACCCAGTACTTC

clone_size: NA
d_call: TRBD1
v_call: TRBV7-6
j_call: TRBJ1-3
cdr3_aa: CASSLGRGRSGNTIYF
cdr3_nt: TGTGCCAGCAGCTTAGGAAGGGGGCGGTCTGGAAACACCATATATTTT

clone_size: NA
d_call: NA
v_call: TRBV18
j_call: TRBJ1-1
cdr3_aa: CASQWGANTEAFF
cdr3_nt: TGTGCCAGCCAGTGGGGGGCCAACACTGAAGCTTTCTTT

clone_size: few
d_call: TRBD2
v_call: TRBV6-2/TRBV6-3
j_call: TRBJ2-2
cdr3_aa: CASSYRGRAGELFF
cdr3_nt: TGTGCCAGCAGTTATCGGGGGAGGGCCGGGGAGCTGTTTTTT

clone_size: NA
d_call: TRBD2
v_call: TRBV7-8
j_call: TRBJ2-1
cdr3_aa: CASSLSRGLAGYNEQFF
cdr3_nt: TGTGCCAGCAGCCTTAGCAGGGGACTAGCGGGTTACAATGAGCAGTTCTTC

clone_size: NA
d_call: TRBD1
v_call: TRBV30
j_call: TRBJ1-2
cdr3_aa: CAWTIQGYYGYTF
cdr3_nt: TGTGCCTGGACCATACAGGGGTACTATGGCTACACCTTC

clone_size: NA
d_call: TRBD2
v_call: TRBV5-1
j_call: TRBJ2-7
cdr3_aa: CASSREAGTYEQYF
cdr3_nt: TGCGCCAGCAGTCGGGAAGCGGGGACCTACGAGCAGTACTTC

clone_size: few
d_call: NA
v_call: TRBV21-1
j_call: TRBJ2-5
cdr3_aa: CASSKGGREGGKETQYF
cdr3_nt: TGTGCCAGCAGCAAGGGAGGTCGCGAGGGGGGGAAAGAGACCCAGTACTTC

clone_size: few
d_call: NA
v_call: TRBV5-4
j_call: TRBJ1-2
cdr3_aa: CASSPEFKQNYGYTF
cdr3_nt: TGTGCCAGCAGCCCGGAATTTAAACAGAACTATGGCTACACCTTC

clone_size: NA
d_call: NA
v_call: TRBV5-4
j_call: TRBJ2-5
cdr3_aa: CASSRDFQETQYF
cdr3_nt: TGTGCCAGCAGCCGGGACTTTCAAGAGACCCAGTACTTC

clone_size: NA
d_call: TRBD2
v_call: TRBV10-3
j_call: TRBJ2-1
cdr3_aa: CATLYGGSNEQFF
cdr3_nt: TGTGCCACCCTATACGGCGGGAGCAATGAGCAGTTCTTC